These 13 T cell receptor beta chains were sequenced from one sample in a study of coeliac disease. These TCRs are of unknown antigen specificity. Using immunoSEQ multiplex PCR, the repertoire was profiled, and TCRdb retains in-frame clones only, with some absent. The sample has some 3,100 clones, 45% to 70% seen once. Study-level results: In active celiac disease, intraepithelial and lamina propria TRB and TRG repertoires were less clonal than controls.

Sequencing was done on a sample of intraepithelial lymphocytes from the gut. The source of these receptors is a man aged 45 to 65 with active celiac disease.

The chain uses TRBV29-1 and TRBJ1-2; 9 bases are shared with TRBD1. The V segment lost 3 bases and the J segment 7 bases; nucleotides outside the gene matches: 6. CDR3 size: 13 residues. Germline loops: CDR1 SQVTM, CDR2 ANQGSEA. Here the CDR3 DNA reads TGCAGCGTTGACAGGGGACAGGGTGTTGGCTACACCTTC. This encodes CSVDRGQGVGYTF.

This clone was detected only a few times. The genes are TRBV29-1 and TRBJ2-5; D uncertain. CDR1 is SQVTM, CDR2 ANQGSEA, per germline. This CDR3 spans 13 amino acids. Trimming removed 5 bases at V and 5 bases at J, with 15 bases between. The CDR3 protein is CSVTRQRSETQYF. The CDR3 DNA reads as TGCAGCGTTACCAGACAAAGGTCCGAGACCCAGTACTTC.

The chain uses TRBV27 and TRBJ2-7; 7 nucleotides agree with TRBD1. The CDR3 contains 15 residues. Germline V CDR1 and CDR2: MNHEY, SMNVEV (reference sequence). The trim removed 0 bases at V and 7 bases at J, leaving 9 bases unmatched. The CDR3 nucleotides read TGTGCCAGCAGTTTATCCCCGACTCGACAGGGTGAGCAGTACGTC. Translation gives CASSLSPTRQGEQYV.

The sample holds one count of this clone. The chain employs TRBV6-1 and TRBJ1-6; no definite D call. This CDR3 is 13 amino acids long. Germline V gene sequence: CDR1 MNHNS, CDR2 SASEGT. Trimming stripped 7 bases from V and 2 bases from J, with 6 bases between. The CDR3 loop is CASMRTYNSPLHF. The CDR3 DNA follows: TGTGCCAGCATGAGAACCTATAATTCACCCCTCCACTTT.

This clone came up a few times. The chain carries TRBV7-2 and TRBJ1-4, with D perhaps TRBD1 (6 bases). The CDR3 totals 13 residues. Germline loops: CDR1 SGHTA, CDR2 FQGNSA. Trimming left V 4 bases short and J 5 bases short, with 8 bases between. The CDR3, as DNA: TGTGCCAGCAGCTCCAGGGGAAATGAAAAACTGTTTTTT. This gives the protein CASSSRGNEKLFF.

The V and J genes are TRBV10-3 and TRBJ1-2; D uncertain. V shed 6 bases and J shed 3 bases, with 17 bases lying between them. Looked up from germline, CDR1 is ENHRY and CDR2 is SYGVKD. The CDR3 spans 15 residues. The CDR3 loop is CAISGEFIGDYGYTF. The CDR3 region has the DNA TGTGCCATCAGCGGAGAGTTCATTGGCGACTATGGCTACACCTTC.

The V and J genes are TRBV5-1 and TRBJ1-5; D possibly corresponds to TRBD1 (6 bases). The ends were cut back, 4 bases at V and 7 bases at J, with 15 bases in the middle. From germline, CDR1 is SGHRS and CDR2 YFSETQ. CDR3 length: 14 residues. CDR3 DNA: TGCGCCAGCAGCCAGGGGCCCTCTGAGCAGCCCCAGCATTTT. Translating it yields CASSQGPSEQPQHF.

In the case of this clone: No DNA is shown, since the ends of the CDR3 on it are uncertain; the CDR3 is the one TCRdb lists. The V gene is TRBV15, the J gene TRBJ2-1; the tabulated D call, TRBD2, remains unverified against the DNA. The CDR3 spans 12 amino acids, including both terminal residues. Per the germline V gene, CDR1 is LNHNV and CDR2 is YYDKDF (reference sequence). The CDR3 is CATSWGRGSLVF.

In its sample, this clone was seen a few times. The rearrangement joins TRBV5-4 to TRBJ1-1; D uncertain. The CDR3 runs 15 residues. Germline CDR1 reads SGHNT; CDR2 reads YYREEE (reference sequence). Between the trimmed V and J ends, which lost 0 bases and 4 bases, there was a span of 13 bases. Here the CDR3 reads CASSLVRELGTEAFF. CDR3 in DNA: TGTGCCAGCAGCTTGGTGAGGGAATTGGGCACTGAAGCTTTCTTT.

V gene TRBV18 combines with J gene TRBJ2-1, with 7 positions matching TRBD1. The V gene's germline CDR1 is KGHSH and CDR2 LQKENI. The CDR3 contains 12 residues. V was pared by 6 bases and J by 12 bases, with 8 bases of the junction left unmatched. The CDR3 is CASSPDRAGQFF. In nucleotides, the CDR3 is TGTGCCAGCTCGCCTGACAGGGCAGGGCAGTTCTTC.

V gene TRBV19 combines with J gene TRBJ1-1; TRBD1 agrees at 8 bases. Trimming removed 6 bases from V and 3 bases from J; junction bases left unmatched: 6. The CDR3 length is 14 residues. The germline V gene encodes CDR1 LNHDA and CDR2 SQIVND (reference sequence). CDR3 amino acids: CASSLTGVYTEAFF. Here the CDR3 DNA reads TGTGCCAGTAGCCTGACAGGGGTGTACACTGAAGCTTTCTTT. The whole variable domain, filled in from reference TRBV19 and TRBJ1-1, reads DGGITQSPKYLFRKEGQNVTLSCEQNLNHDAMYWYRQDPGQGLRLIYYSQIVNDFQKGDIAEGYSVSREKKESFPLTVTSAQKNPTAFYLCASSLTGVYTEAFFGQGTRLTVV.

By sample share, this clone is medium-sized. V and J are TRBV9 and TRBJ2-7; weak D call: TRBD1 (6 bases). With 0 bases removed from V and 2 bases from J, the gap between germline ends came to 9 bases. Germline V gene lookup returns CDR1 SGDLS and CDR2 YYNGEE. The CDR3 loop spans 14 amino acids. Here the CDR3 reads CASSVGGGPYEQYF. The CDR3 DNA sequence: TGTGCCAGCAGCGTAGGTGGGGGCCCCTACGAGCAGTACTTC.

The chain combines TRBV7-9 with TRBJ2-7; 7 nucleotides match TRBD2. The V and J ends lost 3 bases and 0 bases, in that order; junction bases with no gene match: 8. The length of the CDR3 is 16 residues. CDR1 is SEHNR, CDR2 FQNEAQ, per germline (reference sequence). CDR3 bases: TGTGCCAGCAGCTTGGGGGGGAAGGGAGCCTCCTACGAGCAGTACTTC. It specifies CASSLGGKGASYEQYF.